Below are 21 T cell receptor beta chains sequenced from a single sample in a study of cytomegalovirus exposure and HLA in healthy donors. PCR was performed using 60 Vbeta and 13 Jbeta primers. The table came from immunoSEQ multiplex PCR; TCRdb's copy has only in-frame clones and leaves some out. The sample carries about 130,000 clones, approximately 78% recorded once. The specimen sequenced was PBMCs. These receptors came from a female donor in good health and CMV-seronegative.

This chain uses TRBV9 with TRBJ1-1; the D gene is possibly TRBD1 (6 bases). The V gene's germline CDR1 is SGDLS and CDR2 YYNGEE. Trimming cost V 4 bases and J 10 bases, with 17 bases left between them. The CDR3 runs 13 residues. Here the CDR3 DNA reads TGTGCCAGCAGCCCCGAGGGGGGGCGGGTAGCTTTCTTT. As protein: CASSPEGGRVAFF. The variable domain in full, completed from reference TRBV9 and TRBJ1-1, reads DSGVTQTPKHLITATGQRVTLRCSPRSGDLSVYWYQQSLDQGLQFLIQYYNGEERAKGNILERFSAQQFPDLHSELNLSSLELGDSALYFCASSPEGGRVAFFGQGTRLTVV.

This rearrangement joins TRBV7-8 to TRBJ1-5, with 8 nucleotides matching TRBD1. Trimming took 5 bases from V and 1 from J; bases not matched to a gene: 7. The CDR3 totals 16 residues. From germline, CDR1 is SGHVS and CDR2 FQNEAQ. The CDR3 loop reads CASSPRGQGSNQPQHF. CDR3 sequence (DNA): TGTGCCAGCAGCCCCCGTGGACAGGGAAGCAATCAGCCCCAGCATTTT. The complete variable domain, with remaining parts taken from reference TRBV7-8 and TRBJ1-5, reads GAGVSQSPRYKVAKRGQDVALRCDPISGHVSLFWYQQALGQGPEFLTYFQNEAQLDKSGLPSDRFFAERPEGSVSTLKIQRTQQEDSAVYLCASSPRGQGSNQPQHFGDGTRLSIL.

This rearrangement joins TRBV7-3 to TRBJ2-1, with D unresolved. Germline CDR1 reads SGHTA; CDR2 reads FQGTGA. Trimming took off 5 bases at V and 8 bases at J, with 16 bases between the two ends. The CDR3 extends over 14 amino acids. The CDR3 spells CASSQNHYDDEQFF. The CDR3 nucleotides are TGTGCCAGCAGCCAAAACCACTACGACGATGAGCAGTTCTTC.

The chain joins TRBV7-9 to TRBJ1-2; 7 bases match TRBD1. CDR3 size: 14 residues. With V trimmed by 1 base and J by 3 bases, 2 bases remained unmatched. CDR1 and CDR2 (germline): SEHNR, FQNEAQ (reference sequence). For the CDR3, the DNA is TGTGCCAGCAGCTTAGGGGACAGCTACTATGGCTACACCTTC. Translating it yields CASSLGDSYYGYTF.

The V gene is TRBV5-1, the J gene TRBJ2-5; 12 positions match TRBD1. CDR1 SGHRS and CDR2 YFSETQ come from the germline V gene. After removal of 4 bases from V and 5 bases from J, the junction contained 6 bases not matched to a gene. CDR3 length: 15 amino acids. CDR3 sequence (DNA): TGCGCCAGCAGCCCCGGGACAGGGGGCTGGGAGACCCAGTACTTC. It codes for CASSPGTGGWETQYF. Drawing the rest from reference TRBV5-1 and TRBJ2-5, the complete variable domain is KAGVTQTPRYLIKTRGQQVTLSCSPISGHRSVSWYQQTPGQGLQFLFEYFSETQRNKGNFPGRFSGRQFSNSRSEMNVSTLELGDSALYLCASSPGTGGWETQYFGPGTRLLVL.

The table lists this clone with a count of one. The V call is TRBV18, the J call TRBJ1-2; 7 bases fit TRBD1. This CDR3 region has 15 residues. Trimming took 3 bases from V and 2 from J; bases not matched to a gene: 6. CDR1 and CDR2 (germline): KGHSH, LQKENI. The CDR3 reads CASSPGTAENYGYTF. CDR3 nucleotides: TGTGCCAGCTCACCGGGGACAGCCGAAAACTATGGCTACACCTTC.

This clone was counted a single time. The J gene is TRBJ1-1, the V gene TRBV27; the D gene is possibly TRBD1 (6 bases). The germline gives CDR1 MNHEY, CDR2 SMNVEV (reference sequence). V lost 6 bases to trimming and J lost 5 bases, with 13 bases between them. The CDR3 has 13 amino acids. CDR3 loop: CASSWGGRTEAFF. CDR3 DNA sequence: TGTGCCAGCAGCTGGGGGGGCCGGACTGAAGCTTTCTTT.

V usage is TRBV7-3 and J usage is TRBJ1-1; D not resolved. CDR1 is SGHTA and CDR2 is FQGTGA in the germline V gene. The CDR3 sequence is 13 residues long. Deletions cut 0 bases from V and 0 bases from J, with 2 bases between. CDR3 region: CASSLTMNTEAFF. CDR3 DNA: TGTGCCAGCAGCTTAACTATGAACACTGAAGCTTTCTTT.

The table lists this clone with a few counts. The V call is TRBV4-3, the J call TRBJ2-7; TRBD2 aligns across 8 bases. Germline CDR1 is LGHNA and CDR2 is YSLEER. V lost 0 bases and J lost 2; bases outside the gene matches: 6. This CDR3 has 16 amino acids. In DNA form, the CDR3 reads TGCGCCAGCAGCCAAGATCGGGGGGGGGACACCTACGAGCAGTACTTC. It translates to CASSQDRGGDTYEQYF.

The chain has TRBV4-1 and TRBJ2-5, with TRBD1 identical over 7 bases. The DNA matches TRBJ2-7 better at its end, which makes the J call doubtful. Germline CDR1 reads MGHRA; CDR2 reads YSYEKL. The CDR3 totals 16 residues. The CDR3 sequence is CASSQDRRQGAYEQYF. CDR3 nucleotide sequence: TGCGCCAGCAGCCAAGATAGGCGGCAGGGGGCCTACGAGCAGTACTTC.

This chain links TRBV7-2 with TRBJ2-7, with 7 bases that match TRBD1. The junction had 4 bases not matched to a gene; V was cut back by 1 base and J by 4 bases. CDR1 SGHTA and CDR2 FQGNSA come from the germline V gene. CDR3 size: 14 residues. CDR3 coding DNA: TGTGCCAGCAGCTTAGGGACAGGACCGTACGAGCAGTACTTC. The encoded protein is CASSLGTGPYEQYF.

The V call is TRBV6-5, the J call TRBJ2-7; 8 nucleotides align to TRBD2. Germline V gene data show CDR1 as MNHEY and CDR2 as SVGAGI. This CDR3 has 15 amino acids. Unmatched junction bases numbered 6, after V lost 0 bases and J lost 5 bases. The CDR3 DNA sequence: TGTGCCAGCAGTTACTCTCGGGAGGGCCCCAACGAGCAGTACTTC. It encodes CASSYSREGPNEQYF.

J is TRBJ1-5 and V is TRBV27, with 7 bases aligning to TRBD1. V dropped 7 bases and J dropped 7; count of bases not matched to a gene: 10. This CDR3 has 14 residues. The germline gives CDR1 MNHEY, CDR2 SMNVEV (reference sequence). This CDR3 is CASNPTGDRQPQHF. The DNA of the CDR3 is TGTGCCAGCAACCCAACAGGGGATCGACAGCCCCAGCATTTT.

The J gene is TRBJ1-5, the V gene TRBV28; no clear D. Germline loops: CDR1 MDHEN, CDR2 SYDVKM. Between the trimmed V and J ends, which lost 4 bases and 5 bases, there was a span of 12 bases. CDR3 length equals 14 residues. CDR3 nucleotide sequence: TGTGCCAGCAGTTCTTGGACTCAATATCAGCCCCAGCATTTT. Translating gives CASSSWTQYQPQHF.

This clone has only a few counts. The rearrangement uses TRBV19 and TRBJ1-5, with unresolved D. The V gene's germline CDR1 is LNHDA and CDR2 SQIVND (reference sequence). The CDR3 consists of 15 residues. Trimming stripped 5 bases from V and 0 bases from J, with 11 bases between. CDR3 nucleotide sequence: TGTGCCAGTAGTGGGGAGCATTATAGCAATCAGCCCCAGCATTTT. This codes for CASSGEHYSNQPQHF.

This clone was detected only a few times. V gene TRBV9 combines with J gene TRBJ2-7; no definite D call. This CDR3 is built from 16 residues. Germline assignment: CDR1 SGDLS and CDR2 YYNGEE. The V gene lost 4 bases and the J gene lost 2 bases, with 19 bases spanning the gap. CDR3 DNA sequence: TGTGCCAGCAGCCCCCGTCATTCTTCGGTAACCTACGAGCAGTACTTC. Translating it yields CASSPRHSSVTYEQYF.

This chain connects TRBV25-1 to TRBJ2-1; 9 bases line up with TRBD1. The V gene's germline CDR1 is MGHDK and CDR2 SYGVNS. The J segment lost 0 bases and the V segment lost 3 bases, leaving 6 bases of the junction unmatched. The CDR3 loop spans 17 amino acids. The CDR3 DNA sequence: TGTGCCAGCAGTGACCCGGGACAGGGAGGCTCCTACAATGAGCAGTTCTTC. Translating gives CASSDPGQGGSYNEQFF.

The CDR3 coding sequence is TGTGCCAGCAGCTTCGCGGGATACGAGCAGTACTTC. Translation: CASSFAGYEQYF. The chain is built from TRBV5-5 and TRBJ2-7; possible D gene TRBD2, 6 bases. V lost 2 bases and J lost 4, with 7 bases in between. Germline V gives CDR1 SGHKS, CDR2 YYEKEE (reference sequence). This CDR3 spans 12 amino acids.

The J gene is TRBJ2-1, the V gene TRBV4-1, with D possibly TRBD1 on 6 matching bases. Trimming took off 6 bases at V and 9 bases at J, with 21 bases between the two ends. Germline CDR1 is MGHRA and CDR2 is YSYEKL. CDR3 size: 15 residues. CDR3 residues: CASSKRAAVGGEQFF. The CDR3 nucleotides read TGCGCCAGCAGTAAACGGGCCGCTGTAGGGGGTGAGCAGTTCTTC.

The chain recombines TRBV28 with TRBJ1-5; D might be TRBD1 (5 bases). V lost 5 bases to trimming and J lost 0 bases, with 14 bases between them. The CDR3 covers 16 residues. CDR1 is MDHEN and CDR2 is SYDVKM in the germline V gene. The CDR3 loop reads CASSLFQTDSNQPQHF. The DNA of the CDR3 is TGTGCCAGCAGTCTCTTTCAGACAGATAGCAATCAGCCCCAGCATTTT.

The chain has TRBV28 and TRBJ1-5; possibly TRBD1 for D (6 bases). The germline gives CDR1 MDHEN, CDR2 SYDVKM. The CDR3 length is 12 residues. Between the trimmed V and J ends, which lost 6 bases and 7 bases, there was a span of 10 bases. The CDR3 DNA reads as TGTGCCAGCAGACAGGGTATCCAGCCCCAGCATTTT. It encodes CASRQGIQPQHF.